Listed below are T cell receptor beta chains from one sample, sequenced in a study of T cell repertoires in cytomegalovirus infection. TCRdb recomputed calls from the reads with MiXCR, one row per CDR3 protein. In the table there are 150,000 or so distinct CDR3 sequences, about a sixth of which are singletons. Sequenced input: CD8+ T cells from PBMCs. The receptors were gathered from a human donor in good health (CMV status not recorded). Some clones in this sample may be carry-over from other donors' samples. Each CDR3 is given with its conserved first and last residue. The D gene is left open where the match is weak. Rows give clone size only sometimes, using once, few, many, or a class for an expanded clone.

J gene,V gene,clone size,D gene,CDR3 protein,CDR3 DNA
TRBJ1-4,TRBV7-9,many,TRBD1,CASSLMTGTANEKLFF,TGTGCCAGCAGCCTAATGACCGGGACAGCTAATGAAAAACTGTTTTTT
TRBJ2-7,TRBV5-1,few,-,CASSLRVEFYEQYF,TGCGCCAGCAGCTTGAGGGTGGAGTTCTACGAGCAGTACTTC
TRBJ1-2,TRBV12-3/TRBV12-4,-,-,CASSYRAGDGYTF,TGTGCCAGCAGTTACAGGGCCGGAGATGGCTACACCTTC
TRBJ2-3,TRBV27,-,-,CASSLLPTDTQYF,TGTGCCAGCAGTTTATTGCCCACAGATACGCAGTATTTT
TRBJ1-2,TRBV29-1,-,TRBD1,CSVIGTGHHYGYTF,TGCAGCGTAATTGGGACAGGGCACCACTATGGCTACACCTTC
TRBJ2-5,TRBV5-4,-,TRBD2,CASSLKRERQETQYF,TGTGCCAGCAGCTTGAAGCGGGAGAGGCAAGAGACCCAGTACTTC
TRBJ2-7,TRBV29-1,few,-,CSVEGREYEQYF,TGCAGCGTTGAGGGCAGGGAGTACGAGCAGTACTTC
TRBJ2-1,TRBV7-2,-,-,CASSLEVAEGDEQFF,TGTGCCAGCAGCTTAGAGGTCGCGGAGGGGGATGAGCAGTTCTTC
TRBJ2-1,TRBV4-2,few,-,CASSQPQPSSYNEQFF,TGTGCCAGCAGCCAGCCCCAACCTAGCTCCTACAATGAGCAGTTCTTC
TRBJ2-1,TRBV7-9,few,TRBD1,CASSTVDRKLSYNEQFF,TGTGCCAGCAGCACCGTGGACAGGAAACTTAGCTACAATGAGCAGTTCTTC
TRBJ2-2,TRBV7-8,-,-,CASSLGRADPNTGELFF,TGTGCCAGCAGCTTAGGTAGGGCGGACCCGAACACCGGGGAGCTGTTTTTT
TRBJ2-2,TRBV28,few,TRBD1,CASRPQYRGSGELFF,TGTGCCAGCAGACCCCAATACAGGGGGTCAGGGGAGCTGTTTTTT
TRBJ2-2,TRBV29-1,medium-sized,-,CSVERLNTGELFF,TGCAGCGTTGAGCGTCTGAACACCGGGGAGCTGTTTTTT
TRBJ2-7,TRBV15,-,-,CATSRSYLDPYEQYF,TGTGCCACCAGCAGGTCGTATCTAGACCCCTACGAGCAGTACTTC
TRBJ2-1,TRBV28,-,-,CASSYTSGNNEQFF,TGTGCCAGCAGTTACACTAGTGGGAATAATGAGCAGTTCTTC
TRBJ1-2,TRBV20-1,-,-,CSARVNDRSNGYTF,TGCAGTGCTAGAGTCAACGACAGATCCAATGGCTACACCTTC
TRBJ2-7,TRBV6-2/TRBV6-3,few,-,CASSPTRGVYEQYF,TGTGCCAGCAGCCCGACCAGGGGGGTCTACGAGCAGTACTTC
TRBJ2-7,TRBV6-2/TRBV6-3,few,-,CASSYSGQGIYEQYF,TGTGCCAGCAGTTACTCGGGGCAGGGAATCTACGAGCAGTACTTC
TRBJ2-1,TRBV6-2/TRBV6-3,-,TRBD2,CASRVRLSGGVHEQFF,TGTGCCAGCAGGGTCAGACTAAGCGGGGGTGTGCATGAGCAGTTCTTC
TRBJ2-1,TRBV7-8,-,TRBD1,CASSETGGPYNEQFF,TGTGCCAGCAGCGAAACAGGGGGGCCCTACAATGAGCAGTTCTTC
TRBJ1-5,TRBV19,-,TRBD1,CASMRGQGGQPQHF,TGTGCCAGTATGAGGGGGCAGGGGGGGCAGCCCCAGCATTTT
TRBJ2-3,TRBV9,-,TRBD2,CASSLSGRAGADTQYF,TGTGCCAGCAGCCTTAGCGGGAGGGCCGGAGCCGATACGCAGTATTTT
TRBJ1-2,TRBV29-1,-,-,CSVRAEGGYGYTF,TGCAGCGTCAGGGCGGAAGGGGGCTATGGCTACACCTTC
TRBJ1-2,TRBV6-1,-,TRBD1,CASRQGYGYTF,TGTGCCAGCAGACAGGGGTATGGCTACACCTTC
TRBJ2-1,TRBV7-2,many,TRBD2,CASSLKGPTGLAGYSYNEQFF,TGTGCCAGCAGCTTAAAAGGTCCAACGGGACTAGCGGGTTACTCCTACAATGAGCAGTTCTTC
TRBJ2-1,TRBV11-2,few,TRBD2,CASSFLTGTSHRDNEQFF,TGTGCCAGCAGCTTCTTAACCGGGACTAGCCATCGGGACAATGAGCAGTTCTTC
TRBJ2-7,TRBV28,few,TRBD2,CASGAQRGTLEQYF,TGTGCCAGCGGGGCCCAGCGGGGGACTCTCGAGCAGTACTTC
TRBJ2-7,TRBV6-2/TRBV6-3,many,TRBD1,CASSYSNRGYEQYF,TGTGCCAGCAGTTACTCAAACAGGGGCTACGAGCAGTACTTC
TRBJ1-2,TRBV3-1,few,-,CASSPRYDTLSYTF,TGTGCCAGCAGCCCCAGATATGATACTTTGAGCTACACCTTC
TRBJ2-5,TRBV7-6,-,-,CASSFGRRYQETQYF,TGTGCCAGCAGCTTCGGACGACGGTACCAAGAGACCCAGTACTTC
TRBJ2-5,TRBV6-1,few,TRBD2,CASFGTSEKETQYF,TGTGCCAGCTTTGGGACTAGTGAGAAGGAGACCCAGTACTTC
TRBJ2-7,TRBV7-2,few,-,CASSLAGPHGEQYF,TGTGCCAGCAGCTTAGCGGGGCCCCACGGAGAGCAGTACTTC
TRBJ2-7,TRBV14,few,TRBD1,CASSPWTGKNEQYF,TGTGCCAGCAGCCCATGGACAGGGAAAAATGAGCAGTACTTC
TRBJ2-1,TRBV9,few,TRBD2,CASSVGLAGNNEQFF,TGTGCCAGCAGCGTAGGGCTAGCGGGGAACAATGAGCAGTTCTTC
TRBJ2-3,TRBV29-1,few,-,CSVATSSGRDTQYF,TGCAGCGTTGCGACTAGTTCCGGGCGGGATACGCAGTATTTT
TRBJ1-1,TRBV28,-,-,CASSWSAGGGTEAFF,TGTGCCAGCAGTTGGAGTGCGGGCGGAGGCACTGAAGCTTTCTTT
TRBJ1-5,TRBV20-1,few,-,CSVRQSAYSNQPQHF,TGCAGTGTCCGACAGTCGGCTTATAGCAATCAGCCCCAGCATTTT
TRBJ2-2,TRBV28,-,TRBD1,CASRPGTGGTGELFF,TGTGCCAGCAGACCCGGGACAGGGGGCACCGGGGAGCTGTTTTTT
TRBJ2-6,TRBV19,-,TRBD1,CASRDSGAIVLTF,TGTGCCAGCAGGGACAGTGGGGCCATCGTCCTGACTTTC
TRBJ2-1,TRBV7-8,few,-,CASSLGYTELYNEQFF,TGTGCCAGCAGCTTAGGGTACACGGAGCTTTACAATGAGCAGTTCTTC
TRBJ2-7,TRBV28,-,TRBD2,CAALAGSYEQYF,TGTGCTGCGCTAGCGGGATCCTACGAGCAGTACTTC
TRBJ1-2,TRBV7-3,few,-,CASSFGGGDGYTF,TGTGCCAGCAGCTTTGGCGGGGGCGATGGCTACACCTTC
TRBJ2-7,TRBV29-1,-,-,CSVEGKGWEQYF,TGCAGCGTTGAAGGAAAGGGTTGGGAGCAGTACTTC
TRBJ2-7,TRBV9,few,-,CASSVNRALSEQYF,TGTGCCAGCAGCGTAAACAGGGCCCTCAGCGAGCAGTACTTC
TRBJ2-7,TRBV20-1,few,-,CSAWVVTEGYEQYF,TGCAGTGCTTGGGTGGTGACCGAAGGGTACGAGCAGTACTTC
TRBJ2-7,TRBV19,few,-,CASSIAKGSYEQYF,TGTGCCAGTAGTATAGCAAAGGGGTCCTACGAGCAGTACTTC
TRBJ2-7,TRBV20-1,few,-,CSARDRGGLFSYEQYF,TGCAGTGCTAGAGATAGGGGAGGCCTTTTCTCCTACGAGCAGTACTTC